The T cell receptor (beta chain) under discussion was sequenced for a study of blood T cell repertoires in COVID-19. The overall study: Collection of acute and convalescent COVID-19 samples took place in the United States, Italy and Spain. PBMCs, B-cell-depleted T cells, or T cells were the source of the cDNA or gDNA that made up the material.

Germline V gene data show CDR1 as SGHDT and CDR2 as YYEEEE. Between the trimmed V and J ends, which lost 0 bases and 6 bases, there was a span of 6 bases. This CDR3 has 12 amino acids. This clone came up a few times. In the study's own analysis: The authors estimated nucleated cell counts from reference gene primer amplification. Produced via immunoSEQ multiplex PCR; TCRdb's table is partial and in-frame only. From that table come the V and J calls and clone size; the DNA was used to work out D and trimming. The top ten hold 9.5% to 13% of the sample, which has about 170,000 clones, more than 65% seen once.

This TCR came from a man between 65 and 85 years old with active or convalescent COVID-19. Sequenced material: peripheral blood. This rearrangement joins TRBV5-6 to TRBJ2-5; D is ambiguous. CDR3 protein: CASSLGSKTQYF. The CDR3 coding sequence is TGTGCCAGCAGCTTGGGAAGCAAGACCCAGTACTTC.